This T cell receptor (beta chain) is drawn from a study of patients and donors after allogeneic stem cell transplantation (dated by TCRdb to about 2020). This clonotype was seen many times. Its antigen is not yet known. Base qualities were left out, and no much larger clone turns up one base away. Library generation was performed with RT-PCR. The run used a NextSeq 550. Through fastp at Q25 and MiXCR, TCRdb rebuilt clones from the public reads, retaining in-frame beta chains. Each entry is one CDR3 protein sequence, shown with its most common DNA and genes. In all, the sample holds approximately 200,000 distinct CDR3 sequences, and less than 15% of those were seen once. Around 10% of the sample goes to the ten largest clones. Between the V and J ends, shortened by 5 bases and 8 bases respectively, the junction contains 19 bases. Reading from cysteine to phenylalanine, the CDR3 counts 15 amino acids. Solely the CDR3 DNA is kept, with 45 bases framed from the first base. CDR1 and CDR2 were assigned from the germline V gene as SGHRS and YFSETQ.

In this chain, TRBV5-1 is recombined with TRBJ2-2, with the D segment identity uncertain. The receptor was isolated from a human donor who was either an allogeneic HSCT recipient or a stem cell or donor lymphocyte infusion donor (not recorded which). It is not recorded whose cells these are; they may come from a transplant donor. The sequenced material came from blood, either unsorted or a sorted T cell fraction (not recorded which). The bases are TGCGCCAGCAGAGGGCTAGTAGCTGATAATGGGGAGCTGTTTTTT. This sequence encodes CASRGLVADNGELFF.